The clone carrying this T cell receptor (beta chain) was picked up a small number of times. Its specificity is not known. TCR beta cDNA was reverse-transcribed from 450 to 500 ng of total RNA. The reaction used a constant-region primer and ProtoScript II reverse transcriptase. ARM-PCR, slightly modified, supplied the TCR beta libraries through three nested multiplex PCR rounds. PCR rounds one and two used TRBV1-TRBV30 forward primers with a C-beta reverse primer for around 9 cycles each. TCRdb itself ran the multiplex PCR reads through MiXCR, one entry per CDR3 protein. The profile shows under 85,000 distinct CDR3 sequences, around 70% of them singletons. The sample is drawn from a study of tumor-infiltrating lymphocytes in primary liver carcinoma. Study as a whole: Samples yielded about 3.5 to 7.5 million productive TCRbeta reads, similar across tissue types. Study outcomes and limitations: Tumor-adjacent and tumor-blood pairs displayed less overlap than did pairs of tumor regions. Blood fell significantly below tumors in its top-250-clone fraction (p = 0.039).

CDR1 is KGHDR, CDR2 SFDVKD, per germline. CDR3 length equals 16 residues. The V and J ends lost 2 bases and 4 bases respectively, with 11 bases between them. It was from about 20-30 mg of unsorted bulk tissue that RNA and DNA were co-extracted. Treatment-naive at the time, the patients had chronic HBV infection. The TCR comes from a man aged 40-49 years with primary liver carcinoma and hepatitis B virus infection. The sequenced sample was liver tumor tissue from sampling region 1. The sample's subset: tumor region T1, superior pole. The gene calls are TRBV24-1 and TRBJ2-6; D possibly corresponds to TRBD1 (6 bases). CDR3 amino acids: CATSDSGVDGANVLTF. The DNA for the CDR3 is TGTGCCACCAGTGATTCAGGGGTGGACGGGGCCAACGTCCTGACTTTC.